These T cell receptor beta chains were read from a single sample in a study of cytomegalovirus exposure and HLA in healthy donors. Assay used: immunoSEQ multiplex PCR; TCRdb lists only in-frame clones, some missing. The sample has about 130,000 clones; 75% to 80% are singletons. The sequenced material came from PBMCs. Receptors were obtained from a man aged 40-49 years in good health and CMV-seronegative. The CDR3 runs from the conserved cysteine through the conserved F or W. The order of the fields is clone size, J gene, V gene, D gene, CDR3 protein, CDR3 DNA. D genes are given only for firm matches. Clone size is shown for a subset of rows, as once, few, many or a class of expanded clone.

clone_size: NA; j_call: TRBJ2-7; v_call: TRBV15; d_call: TRBD1; cdr3_aa: CATSRGTGLSYEQYF; cdr3_nt: TGTGCCACCAGCAGGGGGACAGGGCTCTCCTACGAGCAGTACTTC
clone_size: NA; j_call: TRBJ1-1; v_call: TRBV10-3; d_call: TRBD1; cdr3_aa: CAIKSSGQGTEAFF; cdr3_nt: TGTGCCATCAAATCCTCGGGACAGGGCACTGAAGCTTTCTTT
clone_size: NA; j_call: TRBJ1-6; v_call: TRBV4-2; d_call: TRBD1; cdr3_aa: CASSQEEGQDSSPLHF; cdr3_nt: TGTGCCAGCAGCCAAGAAGAGGGACAGGATAGTTCACCCCTCCACTTT
clone_size: NA; j_call: TRBJ2-1; v_call: TRBV19; d_call: TRBD1; cdr3_aa: CASSSMRTGGNEQFF; cdr3_nt: TGTGCCAGTAGTTCCATGCGGACAGGGGGTAATGAGCAGTTCTTC
clone_size: NA; j_call: TRBJ1-1; v_call: TRBV5-8; d_call: NA; cdr3_aa: CASSPPGHLNTEAFF; cdr3_nt: TGTGCCAGCAGCCCACCGGGACACCTGAACACTGAAGCTTTCTTT
clone_size: NA; j_call: TRBJ1-3; v_call: TRBV11-1; d_call: NA; cdr3_aa: CASSFRQDRGNTIYF; cdr3_nt: TGTGCCAGCAGCTTCCGACAGGACCGGGGAAACACCATATATTTT
clone_size: NA; j_call: TRBJ1-1; v_call: TRBV27; d_call: NA; cdr3_aa: CASSLSLMSEAFF; cdr3_nt: TGTGCCAGCAGTTTATCCTTAATGTCTGAAGCTTTCTTT
clone_size: NA; j_call: TRBJ1-3; v_call: TRBV10-3; d_call: NA; cdr3_aa: CAIQNPPNGGNTIYF; cdr3_nt: TGTGCCATCCAAAACCCCCCCAACGGTGGAAACACCATATATTTT
clone_size: NA; j_call: TRBJ1-2; v_call: TRBV25-1; d_call: NA; cdr3_aa: CASSLGGVGGYTF; cdr3_nt: TGTGCCAGCAGCTTAGGAGGGGTCGGTGGCTACACCTTC
clone_size: few; j_call: TRBJ1-3; v_call: TRBV7-8; d_call: NA; cdr3_aa: CASSLVLSQSGNTIYF; cdr3_nt: TGTGCCAGCAGCTTAGTTCTATCTCAATCGGGAAACACCATATATTTT
clone_size: NA; j_call: TRBJ1-1; v_call: TRBV2; d_call: TRBD1; cdr3_aa: CASSPTGGTEAFF; cdr3_nt: TGTGCCAGCAGCCCCACAGGGGGCACTGAAGCTTTCTTT
clone_size: NA; j_call: TRBJ1-6; v_call: TRBV7-2; d_call: TRBD1; cdr3_aa: CASSPGTGENSPLHF; cdr3_nt: TGTGCCAGCAGCCCAGGGACAGGAGAGAATTCACCCCTCCACTTT
clone_size: few; j_call: TRBJ1-4; v_call: TRBV6-5; d_call: NA; cdr3_aa: CASSYSGRVEKLFF; cdr3_nt: TGTGCCAGCAGTTACTCCGGCAGGGTGGAAAAACTGTTTTTT
clone_size: once; j_call: TRBJ2-4; v_call: TRBV7-2; d_call: TRBD1; cdr3_aa: CASSLGQGMDIQYF; cdr3_nt: TGTGCCAGCAGCTTGGGACAGGGGATGGACATTCAGTACTTC
clone_size: NA; j_call: TRBJ2-3; v_call: TRBV7-9; d_call: NA; cdr3_aa: CASRGDGSTDTQYF; cdr3_nt: TGTGCCAGCAGGGGAGATGGAAGCACAGATACGCAGTATTTT
clone_size: NA; j_call: TRBJ1-5; v_call: TRBV30; d_call: NA; cdr3_aa: CAWSRIASSGQPQHF; cdr3_nt: TGTGCCTGGAGCCGAATTGCCTCGTCGGGTCAGCCCCAGCATTTT
clone_size: NA; j_call: TRBJ1-2; v_call: TRBV30; d_call: NA; cdr3_aa: CAWSEGGKRGYTF; cdr3_nt: TGTGCCTGGAGCGAGGGGGGGAAGCGAGGCTACACCTTC
clone_size: NA; j_call: TRBJ1-6; v_call: TRBV5-6; d_call: TRBD1; cdr3_aa: CASSVSTGVMNSPLHF; cdr3_nt: TGTGCCAGCAGCGTTAGTACAGGGGTCATGAATTCACCCCTCCACTTT
clone_size: NA; j_call: TRBJ1-3; v_call: TRBV30; d_call: TRBD1; cdr3_aa: CAWANRGNTIYF; cdr3_nt: TGTGCCTGGGCAAACAGGGGTAACACCATATATTTT
clone_size: NA; j_call: TRBJ1-1; v_call: TRBV5-6; d_call: NA; cdr3_aa: CASSLRGMRTEAFF; cdr3_nt: TGTGCCAGCAGCTTGCGAGGGATGCGGACTGAAGCTTTCTTT
clone_size: NA; j_call: TRBJ1-4; v_call: TRBV18; d_call: NA; cdr3_aa: CASSPPANEKLFF; cdr3_nt: TGTGCCAGCTCACCACCCGCTAATGAAAAACTGTTTTTT
clone_size: once; j_call: TRBJ2-1; v_call: TRBV7-3; d_call: NA; cdr3_aa: CASSLSGTYNEQFF; cdr3_nt: TGTGCCAGCAGCTTGTCAGGGACCTACAATGAGCAGTTCTTC
clone_size: NA; j_call: TRBJ2-1; v_call: TRBV9; d_call: NA; cdr3_aa: CASSAYGGGFNEQFF; cdr3_nt: TGTGCCAGCAGCGCATATGGCGGGGGCTTCAATGAGCAGTTCTTC
clone_size: NA; j_call: TRBJ1-2; v_call: TRBV6-5; d_call: TRBD1; cdr3_aa: CASSNTYRGYGYTF; cdr3_nt: TGTGCCAGCAGTAACACTTACAGGGGGTATGGCTACACCTTC
clone_size: NA; j_call: TRBJ1-2; v_call: TRBV5-6; d_call: TRBD1; cdr3_aa: CASNIFGTGGGYTF; cdr3_nt: TGTGCCAGCAACATATTCGGGACAGGGGGTGGCTACACCTTC
clone_size: once; j_call: TRBJ1-1; v_call: TRBV18; d_call: NA; cdr3_aa: CASSPPQNRDTEAFF; cdr3_nt: TGTGCCAGCTCACCACCCCAAAACAGAGACACTGAAGCTTTCTTT
clone_size: NA; j_call: TRBJ1-1; v_call: TRBV4-3; d_call: TRBD1; cdr3_aa: CASSQSGGLNTEAFF; cdr3_nt: TGCGCCAGCAGCCAATCAGGGGGCTTGAACACTGAAGCTTTCTTT
clone_size: NA; j_call: TRBJ2-6; v_call: TRBV2; d_call: NA; cdr3_aa: CASSEGGSGANVLTF; cdr3_nt: TGTGCCAGCAGTGAGGGGGGTTCTGGGGCCAACGTCCTGACTTTC
clone_size: NA; j_call: TRBJ1-1; v_call: TRBV7-6; d_call: TRBD1; cdr3_aa: CASSEGTATEAFF; cdr3_nt: TGTGCCAGCAGCGAAGGGACAGCCACTGAAGCTTTCTTT
clone_size: NA; j_call: TRBJ1-5; v_call: TRBV5-1; d_call: NA; cdr3_aa: CASSLGAGDQPQHF; cdr3_nt: TGCGCCAGCAGCTTGGGTGCGGGGGATCAGCCCCAGCATTTT
clone_size: NA; j_call: TRBJ1-2; v_call: TRBV5-1; d_call: NA; cdr3_aa: CASSLAGPNSPNYGYTF; cdr3_nt: TGCGCCAGCAGCTTGGCAGGCCCGAACAGTCCAAACTATGGCTACACCTTC
clone_size: NA; j_call: TRBJ1-3; v_call: TRBV5-7; d_call: NA; cdr3_aa: CASSSPGSGNTIYF; cdr3_nt: TGTGCCAGCAGCTCGCCAGGTTCTGGAAACACCATATATTTT
clone_size: NA; j_call: TRBJ2-1; v_call: TRBV7-8; d_call: NA; cdr3_aa: CASSLVNSRNEQFF; cdr3_nt: TGTGCCAGCAGCTTAGTAAACAGTAGGAATGAGCAGTTCTTC
clone_size: NA; j_call: TRBJ1-1; v_call: TRBV4-2; d_call: TRBD1; cdr3_aa: CASSHPGQIFTMNTEAFF; cdr3_nt: TGTGCCAGCAGCCATCCGGGACAGATCTTCACGATGAACACTGAAGCTTTCTTT
clone_size: NA; j_call: TRBJ1-2; v_call: TRBV7-2; d_call: NA; cdr3_aa: CASSFTGYGYTF; cdr3_nt: TGTGCCAGCAGCTTTACAGGTTATGGCTACACCTTC
clone_size: few; j_call: TRBJ1-1; v_call: TRBV27; d_call: NA; cdr3_aa: CASSSRPRGNTEAFF; cdr3_nt: TGTGCCAGCAGTTCCCGCCCCCGAGGGAACACTGAAGCTTTCTTT
clone_size: NA; j_call: TRBJ1-4; v_call: TRBV7-6; d_call: NA; cdr3_aa: CASSLRGVGEKLFF; cdr3_nt: TGTGCCAGCAGCTTACGGGGGGTTGGTGAAAAACTGTTTTTT
clone_size: few; j_call: TRBJ1-1; v_call: TRBV4-2; d_call: NA; cdr3_aa: CASSQDSGGRRTEAFF; cdr3_nt: TGTGCCAGCAGCCAAGATAGCGGGGGGCGCCGGACTGAAGCTTTCTTT
clone_size: NA; j_call: TRBJ1-1; v_call: TRBV27; d_call: NA; cdr3_aa: CASSPRPHTEAFF; cdr3_nt: TGTGCCAGCAGTCCGCGCCCCCACACTGAAGCTTTCTTT
clone_size: NA; j_call: TRBJ2-2; v_call: TRBV10-3; d_call: TRBD1; cdr3_aa: CAITGDRVTTGELFF; cdr3_nt: TGTGCCATCACCGGGGACAGGGTGACCACCGGGGAGCTGTTTTTT
clone_size: NA; j_call: TRBJ2-5; v_call: TRBV18; d_call: TRBD2; cdr3_aa: CASSPPRLAGEETQYF; cdr3_nt: TGTGCCAGCTCACCACCTCGACTAGCGGGGGAAGAGACCCAGTACTTC
clone_size: NA; j_call: TRBJ1-4; v_call: TRBV6-1; d_call: TRBD1; cdr3_aa: CASSENRNRGPWELFF; cdr3_nt: TGTGCCAGCAGTGAAAATAGAAACAGGGGGCCTTGGGAACTGTTTTTT
clone_size: NA; j_call: TRBJ2-7; v_call: TRBV5-5; d_call: TRBD1; cdr3_aa: CASSLGASQGLNEQYF; cdr3_nt: TGTGCCAGCAGCTTGGGGGCGTCACAGGGGCTGAACGAGCAGTACTTC
clone_size: NA; j_call: TRBJ1-1; v_call: TRBV12-5; d_call: NA; cdr3_aa: CASGLVLPSEAFF; cdr3_nt: TGTGCTAGTGGTTTGGTACTCCCTAGTGAAGCTTTCTTT
clone_size: NA; j_call: TRBJ1-5; v_call: TRBV6-6; d_call: NA; cdr3_aa: CASSLRGSNQPQHF; cdr3_nt: TGTGCCAGCAGTCTGAGGGGGTCCAATCAGCCCCAGCATTTT
clone_size: NA; j_call: TRBJ2-2; v_call: TRBV7-2; d_call: NA; cdr3_aa: CASSFSGTHTGELFF; cdr3_nt: TGTGCCAGCAGCTTCTCCGGGACTCACACCGGGGAGCTGTTTTTT
clone_size: once; j_call: TRBJ1-2; v_call: TRBV4-3; d_call: TRBD1; cdr3_aa: CASSQAPGQGSYGYTF; cdr3_nt: TGCGCCAGCAGCCAAGCCCCAGGACAGGGCTCGTATGGCTACACCTTC
clone_size: NA; j_call: TRBJ2-1; v_call: TRBV7-3; d_call: TRBD1; cdr3_aa: CASSPGQGRTEQFF; cdr3_nt: TGTGCCAGCAGCCCAGGACAGGGGCGGACTGAGCAGTTCTTC
clone_size: once; j_call: TRBJ1-5; v_call: TRBV6-5; d_call: NA; cdr3_aa: CASSPGRGSNQPQHF; cdr3_nt: TGTGCCAGCAGCCCGGGGAGGGGGAGCAATCAGCCCCAGCATTTT
clone_size: NA; j_call: TRBJ2-3; v_call: TRBV28; d_call: TRBD2; cdr3_aa: CASRKRTGLAAFPSTDTQYF; cdr3_nt: TGTGCCAGCCGTAAGAGAACGGGACTAGCGGCTTTTCCCTCCACAGATACGCAGTATTTT